This T cell receptor beta chain was retrieved from a study of PD-1 blockade in classical Hodgkin lymphoma (dated by TCRdb to the early 2020s). With respect to the entire study: Nivolumab dosing was 3 mg/kg intravenously every 2 weeks, continuing until either disease progression or unacceptable toxicity. A peripheral blood immune signature of response to PD-1 blockade in classical Hodgkin lymphoma was defined using TCR beta sequencing and CyTOF.

Genomic DNA was isolated using the Qiagen DNeasy kit from unsorted PBMCs as well as from negatively selected CD4+ and CD8+ fractions. TCR beta CDR3 regions were amplified by immunoSEQ multiplex PCR using primers annealing to V and J segments. A synthetic immune receptor repertoire was used to minimize amplification bias, and any residual bias was removed computationally once sequencing was done. The authors' analysis ran thus. Custom Python scripts were used to quantify repertoire diversity as the Shannon entropy index. Unsorted, CD4+ and CD8+ repertoires were analyzed separately, except for combined analyses in which CD4+ and CD8+ sequences were merged in silico. Clonal expansion was defined as at least a 2-fold frequency increase after treatment relative to C1D1, with a pseudocount of 0.5 for undetected baseline clones. Singleton clones were defined as clones with 0 or 1 copy at C1D1, and non-singleton clones were defined as clones with 2 or more copies. By matching protein sequences in sorted samples from the same patient, clones expanded in unsorted samples were annotated as CD4+, CD8+ or unknown. Wilcoxon tests were applied to paired samples to test diversity changes from C1D1 to C4D1. Held by TCRdb, this immuneACCESS table contains in-frame sequences only and omits some clones. Under half of the omission traces to an unresolved V gene where checked; the cause of the rest is unknown. V, J and clone size are those of that table, while D and trimming were read from the DNA. Within this sample are 9,000 to 13,000 clones, with 80% of them counted one time only. The top ten constitute 30% to 35% of the sample.

On this clone: Its specific antigen is unknown. It has no much larger one-base neighbor in the sample; base qualities were not kept.

The time point label for this specimen denotes: cycle 2 day 1 (C2D1) of nivolumab. Every trial patient had relapsed following autologous stem cell transplantation, and prior brentuximab vedotin exposure was what differed among cohorts A, B and C. A total of roughly 60 patients with relapsed/refractory classical Hodgkin lymphoma made up the trial cohort, and each patient's best overall response was complete response, partial response or progressive disease. Single-agent nivolumab was administered to trial patients in the multi-cohort phase II CheckMate 205 trial. An independent review committee assessed best overall response by applying the 2007 International Working Group response criteria. Trial PBMCs were collected just before the start of nivolumab (C1D1) and during therapy at cycle 2 day 1 and cycle 4 day 1. Peripheral blood was collected in 8 mL Vacutainer Cell Preparation Tubes, from which PBMCs were isolated by centrifugation and then cryopreserved.

Summary of the overall study and its limitations: Baseline diversity similar to that of newly diagnosed patients was observed in trial patients achieving complete response, whereas significantly lower diversity was observed in partial responders and progressors. Lower diversity was observed in patients in whom nivolumab was started less than 1 year after ASCT, and these patients were excluded from later analyses so that confounding by immune reconstitution would be avoided. Newly diagnosed patients were reported to have lower baseline TCR diversity than healthy donors, and relapsed/refractory patients were reported to have lower baseline TCR diversity still. A significant rise by C4D1 was seen in CD4+ but not CD8+ TCR diversity (p=0.0027 vs p=0.16), with the rise being most apparent in complete responders (p=0.02). Only a single clinical trial cohort was studied, and what caused the repertoire differences, possibly disease activity or prior therapy, remained undefined.

Relative to germline, V is 8 bases shorter and J is 1 base shorter, with 6 bases between their ends. Via the germline V gene, CDR1 is MNHNS and CDR2 SASEGT. The CDR3 goes from the cysteine to the phenylalanine over 11 residues. Just CDR3 DNA is preserved here, 33 bases in frame from base 1. The TCR was taken from a human donor with classical Hodgkin lymphoma. The material sequenced was peripheral blood mononuclear cells (PBMCs), taken before the second cycle of nivolumab. The chain was built from TRBV6-1 and TRBJ2-7, with the identity of the D gene unclear. The CDR3 protein sequence reads: CASVESYEQYF. At the DNA level, the sequence is TGTGCCAGCGTGGAGTCCTACGAGCAGTACTTC.